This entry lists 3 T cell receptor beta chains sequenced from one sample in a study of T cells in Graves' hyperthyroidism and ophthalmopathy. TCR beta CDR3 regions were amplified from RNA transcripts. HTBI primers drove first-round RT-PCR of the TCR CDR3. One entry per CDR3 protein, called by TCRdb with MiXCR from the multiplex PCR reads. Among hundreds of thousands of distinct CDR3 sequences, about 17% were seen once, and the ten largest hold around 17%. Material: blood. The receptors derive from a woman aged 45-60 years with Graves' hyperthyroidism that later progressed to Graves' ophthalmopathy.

As DNA, the CDR3 is TGCAGTGCTAGTTTGCCGGGAATGAATCAGCCCCAGCATTTT. Translation: CSASLPGMNQPQHF. J is TRBJ1-5 and V is TRBV20-1; D ambiguous. V was pared by 3 bases and J by 4 bases, with 13 bases between. This CDR3 has 14 residues. CDR1 and CDR2 from the germline V gene are DFQATT and SNEGSKA (reference sequence).

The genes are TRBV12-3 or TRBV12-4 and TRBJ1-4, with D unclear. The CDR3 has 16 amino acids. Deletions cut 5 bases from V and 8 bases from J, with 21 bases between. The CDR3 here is CASSHPTGPSWEKLFF. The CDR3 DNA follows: TGTGCCAGCAGTCATCCCACCGGGCCCAGCTGGGAAAAACTGTTTTTT.

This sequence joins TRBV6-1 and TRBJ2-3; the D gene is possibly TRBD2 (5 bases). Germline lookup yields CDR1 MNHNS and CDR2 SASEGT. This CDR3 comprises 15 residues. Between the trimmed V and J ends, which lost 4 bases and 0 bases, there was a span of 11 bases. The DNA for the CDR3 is TGTGCCAGCAGTGGACCAGCGGCTAGCACAGATACGCAGTATTTT. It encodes CASSGPAASTDTQYF.